This T cell receptor (beta chain) emerged from a study of memory CD4+ T cells and cytomegalovirus serostatus. For this clone: The antigen remains undetermined. A junction end diverges from the germline sequence, so it may reflect a read error.

Whole-study findings and limits: About 40% of the roughly 160 known CMV-associated TCRbeta sequences appeared in CD4+ memory.

This table comes from immunoSEQ multiplex PCR, and its TCRdb copy is limited to in-frame clones, with some not included. This sample has over 35,000 clones, with just under 80% found just once. Single viable CD3+CD4+CD8-CD45RO+ cells were sorted as the memory CD4+ T cells. Donors' CMV status reflects serum IgG against pp150, pp28, p38, p52. The sequenced material came from memory CD4+ T cells from blood. The TCR originated in an adult in good health and CMV-seronegative.

The CDR3 DNA sequence: TGCGCCAGCAGCCAGGCAGGGACAGCGAACACTGAAGCTTTCTTT. Protein product: CASSQAGTANTEAFF. The rearrangement joins TRBV5-4 to TRBJ1-1; 7 nucleotides match TRBD1. The germline V gene encodes CDR1 SGHNT and CDR2 YYREEE (reference sequence). This CDR3 is 15 amino acids long.